This passage covers 11 T cell receptor beta chains from one sample sequenced in a study of response to subunit inactivated influenza vaccine. TCRdb reprocessed the RT-PCR reads with MiXCR, giving one entry per CDR3 protein. The sample lists roughly 710,000 distinct CDR3 sequences; approximately 14% were seen once. Sequences were derived from PBMCs from blood, sampled less than 15 days before vaccination. Receptors originate from a man between 50 and 59 years old who received an inactivated influenza vaccine.

This clonotype showed up just a few times. V usage is TRBV5-1 and J usage is TRBJ1-1; 9 bases are shared with TRBD1. Trimming at V came to 4 bases and at J to 7 bases, leaving 14 bases not matched to a gene. The CDR3 sequence is 16 residues long. Germline V CDR1 and CDR2: SGHRS, YFSETQ. CDR3 loop: CASSLRQGGHGGEAFF. The CDR3 DNA follows: TGCGCCAGCAGCCTCCGACAGGGGGGTCATGGTGGTGAAGCTTTCTTT.

This chain connects TRBV6-6 to TRBJ1-1; no clear D gene. The germline V gene has CDR1 MNHNY and CDR2 SVGAGI (reference sequence). This CDR3 is built from 13 residues. Trimming stripped 6 bases from V and 1 base from J, with 9 bases between. CDR3 bases: TGTGCCAGCAGCCCCCATTCGAACACTGAAGCTTTCTTT. Translation gives CASSPHSNTEAFF.

In its sample, this clonotype was seen a few times. The chain couples TRBV4-1 to TRBJ1-5; no definite D call. Germline CDR1 and CDR2: MGHRA and YSYEKL. The ends were cut back, 0 bases at V and 0 bases at J, with 9 bases in the middle. The CDR3 extends over 16 amino acids. The CDR3 sequence: CASSQDIQFSNQPQHF. The DNA of the CDR3 is TGCGCCAGCAGCCAAGATATACAGTTTAGCAATCAGCCCCAGCATTTT.

In its sample, this clonotype was seen a few times. The chain links TRBV5-1 to TRBJ1-2, with 7 nucleotides matching TRBD1. The CDR3 consists of 14 residues. The V gene end was trimmed by 4 bases and the J gene end by 3 bases; junction bases not matched to a gene: 6. Germline V CDR1 and CDR2: SGHRS, YFSETQ. CDR3 nucleotide sequence: TGCGCCAGCAGCCCTGACAGGGCCTACTATGGCTACACCTTC. This translates into CASSPDRAYYGYTF.

This clonotype was observed a few times. V usage is TRBV4-1 and J usage is TRBJ2-2, with TRBD1 matching 8 bases. CDR3 length: 14 residues. Unmatched junction bases numbered 0, after V lost 2 bases and J lost 4 bases. Germline CDR1 and CDR2: MGHRA and YSYEKL. The CDR3 sequence is CASSQQGATGELFF. The DNA for the CDR3 is TGCGCCAGCAGCCAACAGGGGGCCACCGGGGAGCTGTTTTTT.

The chain carries TRBV5-1 and TRBJ1-2, with TRBD1 identical over 7 bases. The CDR3 is 17 amino acids. Germline CDR1 is SGHRS and CDR2 is YFSETQ. V lost 4 bases, J lost 0 bases, and 12 bases stayed unmatched. CDR3 amino acids: CASSLPGVGQANYGYTF. CDR3 DNA: TGCGCCAGCAGCCTCCCCGGGGTCGGACAGGCTAACTATGGCTACACCTTC.

The genes are TRBV14 and TRBJ2-1, with 8 bases fitting TRBD2. CDR1 is SGHDN, CDR2 FVKESK, per germline. Trimming took 5 bases from V and 5 from J; bases not matched to a gene: 8. This CDR3 contains 15 residues. The CDR3 is CASSFSGIWDNEQFF. Written as DNA, the CDR3 is TGTGCCAGCAGCTTTAGCGGGATCTGGGACAATGAGCAGTTCTTC.

This chain joins TRBV6-1 and TRBJ2-2; 9 nucleotides line up with TRBD1. V dropped 6 bases and J dropped 7; count of bases not matched to a gene: 6. The CDR3 contains 14 residues. Germline CDR1 is MNHNS and CDR2 is SASEGT. This CDR3 reads CASREQGARGELFF. In nucleotides, the CDR3 is TGTGCCAGCAGAGAACAGGGGGCGCGCGGGGAGCTGTTTTTT.

V and J are TRBV12-3 or TRBV12-4 and TRBJ2-7, with 7 bases fitting TRBD2. The CDR3 runs 15 residues. J was trimmed by 0 bases and V by 7 bases; bases with no gene match: 9. CDR3 region: CASTQAGRNSYEQYF. The CDR3, as DNA: TGTGCCAGCACTCAAGCGGGGAGGAACTCCTACGAGCAGTACTTC.

This clonotype was counted a few times. The chain recombines TRBV20-1 with TRBJ2-5, with a weak D call TRBD2 (6 bases). Trimming stripped 6 bases from V and 4 bases from J, with 12 bases between. The CDR3 loop spans 12 amino acids. CDR1 and CDR2 from the germline V gene are DFQATT and SNEGSKA (reference sequence). The CDR3 DNA is TGCAGTGCCCATCTCGGGGGAGAGACCCAGTACTTC. This gives the protein CSAHLGGETQYF.

This clonotype was observed a handful of times. The chain links TRBV15 to TRBJ2-7; 8 bases map to TRBD1. Germline loops: CDR1 LNHNV, CDR2 YYDKDF (reference sequence). The ends lost 5 bases at V and 2 bases at J; junction bases unmatched: 8. The CDR3 loop spans 15 amino acids. CDR3 DNA: TGTGCCACCAGCCCCCGGACAGGGAGAGCCTACGAGCAGTACTTC. It codes for CATSPRTGRAYEQYF.